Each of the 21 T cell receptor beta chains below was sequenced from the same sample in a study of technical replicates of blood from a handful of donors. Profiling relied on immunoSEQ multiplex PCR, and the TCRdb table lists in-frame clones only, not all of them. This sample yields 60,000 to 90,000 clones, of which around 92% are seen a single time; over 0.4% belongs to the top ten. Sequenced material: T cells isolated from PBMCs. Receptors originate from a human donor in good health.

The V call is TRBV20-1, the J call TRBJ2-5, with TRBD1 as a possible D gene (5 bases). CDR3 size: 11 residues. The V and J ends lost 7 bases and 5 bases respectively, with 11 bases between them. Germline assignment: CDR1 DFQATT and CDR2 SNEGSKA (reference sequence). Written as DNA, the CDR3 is TGCAGTGGTCAGGGTTCGGAGACCCAGTACTTC. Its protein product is CSGQGSETQYF.

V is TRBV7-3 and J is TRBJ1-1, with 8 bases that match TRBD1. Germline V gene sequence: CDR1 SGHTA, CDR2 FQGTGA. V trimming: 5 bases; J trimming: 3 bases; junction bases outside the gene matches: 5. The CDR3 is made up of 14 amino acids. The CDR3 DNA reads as TGTGCCAGCAGCAAACAGGGGGGAGACACTGAAGCTTTCTTT. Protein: CASSKQGGDTEAFF.

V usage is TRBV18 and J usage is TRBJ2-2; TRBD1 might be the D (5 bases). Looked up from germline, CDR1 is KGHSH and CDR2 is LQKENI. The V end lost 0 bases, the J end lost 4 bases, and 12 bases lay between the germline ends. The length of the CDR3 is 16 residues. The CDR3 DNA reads TGTGCCAGCTCACCACCGTTTGTAGGGGCCACCGGGGAGCTGTTTTTT. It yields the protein CASSPPFVGATGELFF.

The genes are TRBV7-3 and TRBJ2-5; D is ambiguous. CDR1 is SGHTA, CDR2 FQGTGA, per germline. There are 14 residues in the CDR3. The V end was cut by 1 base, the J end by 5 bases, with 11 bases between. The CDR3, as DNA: TGTGCCAGCAGCTTAAATGGGCGAGTGGAGACCCAGTACTTC. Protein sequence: CASSLNGRVETQYF.

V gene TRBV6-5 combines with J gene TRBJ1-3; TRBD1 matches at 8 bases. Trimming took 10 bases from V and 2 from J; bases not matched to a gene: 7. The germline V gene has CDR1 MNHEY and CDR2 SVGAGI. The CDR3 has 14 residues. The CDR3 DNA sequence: TGTGCCACCTTCCAGGGGGCAACTGGAAACACCATATATTTT. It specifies CATFQGATGNTIYF.

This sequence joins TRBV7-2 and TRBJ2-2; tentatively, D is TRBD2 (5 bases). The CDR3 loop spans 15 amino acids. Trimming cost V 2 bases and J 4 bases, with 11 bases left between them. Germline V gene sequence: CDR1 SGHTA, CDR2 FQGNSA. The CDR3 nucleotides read TGTGCCAGCAGCTTAAGAGGGTTCGGCACCGGGGAGCTGTTTTTT. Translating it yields CASSLRGFGTGELFF.

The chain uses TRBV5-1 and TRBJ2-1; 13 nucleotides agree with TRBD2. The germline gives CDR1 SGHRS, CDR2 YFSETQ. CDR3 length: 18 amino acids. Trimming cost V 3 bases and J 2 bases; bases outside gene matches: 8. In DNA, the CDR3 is TGCGCCAGCAGCTACGGGACTAGCGGGATTGGGACCTACAATGAGCAGTTCTTC. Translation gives CASSYGTSGIGTYNEQFF.

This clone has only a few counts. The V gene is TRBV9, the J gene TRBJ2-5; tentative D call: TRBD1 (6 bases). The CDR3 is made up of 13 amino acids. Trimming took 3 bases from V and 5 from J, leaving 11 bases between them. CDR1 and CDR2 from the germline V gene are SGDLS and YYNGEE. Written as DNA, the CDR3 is TGTGCCAGCAGCGGCACAGGGATTGAGACCCAGTACTTC. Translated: CASSGTGIETQYF.

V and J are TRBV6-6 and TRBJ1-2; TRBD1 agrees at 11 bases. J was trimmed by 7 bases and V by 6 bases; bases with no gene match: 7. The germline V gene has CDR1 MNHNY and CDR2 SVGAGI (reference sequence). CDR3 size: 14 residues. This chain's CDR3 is CASSHGQGASGYTF. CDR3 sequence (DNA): TGTGCCAGCAGCCACGGACAGGGGGCAAGTGGCTACACCTTC.

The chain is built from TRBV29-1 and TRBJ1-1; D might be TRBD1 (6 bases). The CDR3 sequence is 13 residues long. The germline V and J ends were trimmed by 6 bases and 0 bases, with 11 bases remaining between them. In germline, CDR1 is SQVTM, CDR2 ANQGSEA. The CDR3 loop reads CSVVRGMNTEAFF. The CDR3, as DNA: TGCAGCGTCGTTAGGGGGATGAACACTGAAGCTTTCTTT. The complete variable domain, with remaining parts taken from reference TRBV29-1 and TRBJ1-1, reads SAVISQKPSRDICQRGTSLTIQCQVDSQVTMMFWYRQQPGQSLTLIATANQGSEATYESGFVIDKFPISRPNLTFSTLTVSNMSPEDSSIYLCSVVRGMNTEAFFGQGTRLTVV.

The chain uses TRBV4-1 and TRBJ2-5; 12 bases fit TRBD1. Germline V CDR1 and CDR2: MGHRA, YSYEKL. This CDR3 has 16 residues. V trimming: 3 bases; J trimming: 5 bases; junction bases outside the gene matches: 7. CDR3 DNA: TGCGCCAGCAGCCAGAGGGGACAGGGGGCATCCGAGACCCAGTACTTC. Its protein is CASSQRGQGASETQYF.

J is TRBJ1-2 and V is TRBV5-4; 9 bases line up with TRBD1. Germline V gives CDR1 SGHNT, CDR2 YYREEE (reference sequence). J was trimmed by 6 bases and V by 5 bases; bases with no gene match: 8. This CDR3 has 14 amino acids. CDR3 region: CASSSLDRGNGYTF. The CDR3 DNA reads TGTGCCAGCAGTTCACTAGACAGGGGGAATGGCTACACCTTC.

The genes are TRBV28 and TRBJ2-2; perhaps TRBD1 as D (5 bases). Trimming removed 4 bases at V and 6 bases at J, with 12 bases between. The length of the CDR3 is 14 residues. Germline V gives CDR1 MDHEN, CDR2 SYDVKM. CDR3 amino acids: CASSSLQGAGELFF. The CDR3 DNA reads TGTGCCAGCAGTTCCTTGCAGGGCGCCGGGGAGCTGTTTTTT. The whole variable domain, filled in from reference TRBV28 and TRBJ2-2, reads DVKVTQSSRYLVKRTGEKVFLECVQDMDHENMFWYRQDPGLGLRLIYFSYDVKMKEKGDIPEGYSVSREKKERFSLILESASTNQTSMYLCASSSLQGAGELFFGEGSRLTVL.

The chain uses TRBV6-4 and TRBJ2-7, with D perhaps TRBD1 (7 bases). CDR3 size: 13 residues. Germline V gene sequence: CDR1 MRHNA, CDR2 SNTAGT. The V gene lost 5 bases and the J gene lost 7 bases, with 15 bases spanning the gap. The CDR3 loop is CASSIDRAGEQYF. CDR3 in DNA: TGTGCCAGCAGTATTGACAGGGCGGGGGAGCAGTACTTC.

CDR3 sequence reads: CASSLFQGGETQYF. Here the CDR3 DNA reads TGCGCCAGCAGCTTATTTCAGGGGGGTGAGACCCAGTACTTC. The chain joins TRBV5-1 to TRBJ2-5, with a possible D match to TRBD1 (7 bases). The CDR3 extends over 14 amino acids. V was trimmed by 2 bases and J by 5 bases, leaving 13 bases between them. Germline-derived CDR1 and CDR2 are SGHRS and YFSETQ. Using reference TRBV5-1 and TRBJ2-5 for the parts outside the CDR3, the full variable domain is KAGVTQTPRYLIKTRGQQVTLSCSPISGHRSVSWYQQTPGQGLQFLFEYFSETQRNKGNFPGRFSGRQFSNSRSEMNVSTLELGDSALYLCASSLFQGGETQYFGPGTRLLVL.

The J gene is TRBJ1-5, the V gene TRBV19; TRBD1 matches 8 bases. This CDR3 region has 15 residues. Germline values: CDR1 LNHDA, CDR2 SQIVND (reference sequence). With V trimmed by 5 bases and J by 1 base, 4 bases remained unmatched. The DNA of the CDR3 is TGTGCCAGTAGTTTGGGACAGGAGAGCAATCAGCCCCAGCATTTT. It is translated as CASSLGQESNQPQHF.

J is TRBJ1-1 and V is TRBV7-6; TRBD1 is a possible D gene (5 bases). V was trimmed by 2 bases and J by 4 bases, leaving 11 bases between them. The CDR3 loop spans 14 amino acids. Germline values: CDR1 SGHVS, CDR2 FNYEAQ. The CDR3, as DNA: TGTGCCAGCAGCTTAAATCAGGGAGGCACTGAAGCTTTCTTT. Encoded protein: CASSLNQGGTEAFF.

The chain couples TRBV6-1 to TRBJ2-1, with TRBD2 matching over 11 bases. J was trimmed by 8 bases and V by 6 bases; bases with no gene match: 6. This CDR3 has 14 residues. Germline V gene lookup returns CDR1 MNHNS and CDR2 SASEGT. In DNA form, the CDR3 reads TGTGCCAGCAGACTAGCGGGAGAGGTGGATGAGCAGTTCTTC. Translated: CASRLAGEVDEQFF.

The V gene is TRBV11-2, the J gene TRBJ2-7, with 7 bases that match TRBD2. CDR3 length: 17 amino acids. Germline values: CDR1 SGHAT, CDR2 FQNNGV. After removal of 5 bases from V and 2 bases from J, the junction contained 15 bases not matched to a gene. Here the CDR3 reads CASSIYVPGGTPYEQYF. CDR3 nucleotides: TGTGCCAGCAGCATTTATGTCCCGGGGGGAACCCCCTACGAGCAGTACTTC.

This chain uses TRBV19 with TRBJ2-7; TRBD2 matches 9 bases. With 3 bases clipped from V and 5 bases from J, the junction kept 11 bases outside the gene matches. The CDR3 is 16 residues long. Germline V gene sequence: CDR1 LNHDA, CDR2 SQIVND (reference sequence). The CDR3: CASSITAGGVLHEQYF. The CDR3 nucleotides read TGTGCCAGTAGTATTACGGCGGGAGGGGTGTTGCACGAGCAGTACTTC.

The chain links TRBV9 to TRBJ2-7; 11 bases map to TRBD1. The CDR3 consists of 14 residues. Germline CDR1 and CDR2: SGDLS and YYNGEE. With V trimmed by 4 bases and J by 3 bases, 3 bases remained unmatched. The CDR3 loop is CASSSGTGGYEQYF. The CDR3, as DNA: TGTGCCAGCAGCTCAGGGACAGGGGGCTACGAGCAGTACTTC.